This T cell receptor beta chain was captured by sequencing in a study of blood T cell repertoires in COVID-19. Germline V gene sequence: CDR1 LNHDA, CDR2 SQIVND (reference sequence). The CDR3 sequence is 13 residues long. V was cut by 3 bases and J by 15 bases, with 15 bases left in between. Some clones are missing from TCRdb's copy, which holds only in-frame ones; the method was immunoSEQ multiplex PCR. The profile shows some 1,800 clones, around 85% of them singletons. This receptor was taken from a man in his sixties or seventies with active COVID-19. The sample was peripheral blood. The V and J genes are TRBV19 and TRBJ1-6; tentatively, D is TRBD1 (6 bases). The CDR3 nucleotides read TGTGCCAGTAGTATCCTACAGGGCCATCTCCTCCACTTT. Translation: CASSILQGHLLHF.